These T cell receptor beta chains were read from a single sample in a study of blood T cell repertoires in COVID-19. Profiled with immunoSEQ multiplex PCR; TCRdb holds only in-frame clones, not every one. The sample records about 400,000 clones, 80% to 90% being singletons. The sequencing sample was made of PBMCs or T cells enriched from blood (not recorded which). Source of these receptors: a woman aged 45-65 years who had recovered from COVID-19. Each CDR3 is given with its conserved first and last residue. Fields, in order: J gene, D gene, V gene, clone size, CDR3 DNA, CDR3 protein. A D gene is named only where the DNA matches it firmly. Clone sizes are given selectively: once, few, many, or a class where the clone is expanded.

>TRBJ1-5|-|TRBV28|-
TGTGCCAGCAGCCCTTTAGGGGGATTCAGTCAGCCCCAGCATTTT
CASSPLGGFSQPQHF
>TRBJ1-5|TRBD1|TRBV28|-
TGTGCCAGCAGTTATGACAGGGGGAGTCAGCCCCAGCATTTT
CASSYDRGSQPQHF
>TRBJ1-2|TRBD1|TRBV7-3|-
TGTGCCAGCAGCTTAGGACAGGAAAACTATGGCTACACCTTC
CASSLGQENYGYTF
>TRBJ2-1|TRBD2|TRBV2|-
TGTGCCAGCAGTGGGGAGGGAGGTAACAATGAGCAGTTCTTC
CASSGEGGNNEQFF
>TRBJ2-7|-|TRBV7-9|-
TGTGCCAGCAGCCACGGTGGTGTCCCCTACGAGCAGTACTTC
CASSHGGVPYEQYF
>TRBJ2-7|TRBD1|TRBV27|once
TGTGCCAGCAGTTTATATCGTAAAGGGGGACAGGGCTCCTACGAGCAGTACTTC
CASSLYRKGGQGSYEQYF
>TRBJ2-2|TRBD1|TRBV30|-
TGTGCCTGGAGACGACAGGGGGCCGGGGCCGGGGAGCTGTTTTTT
CAWRRQGAGAGELFF
>TRBJ2-3|TRBD2|TRBV7-2|-
TGTGCCAGCAGCTTAGCTAGCGGGGGCACAGATACGCAGTATTTT
CASSLASGGTDTQYF
>TRBJ1-1|-|TRBV5-1|-
TGCGCCAGCAGCTTAGGCAGAGGAGGCACTGAAGCTTTCTTT
CASSLGRGGTEAFF
>TRBJ2-3|TRBD1|TRBV24-1|-
TGTGCCATCTATGACAGGGACACAGATACGCAGTATTTT
CAIYDRDTDTQYF
>TRBJ2-5|-|TRBV18|-
TGTGCCAGCTCACCTCGAACTAGCTTTGGACAAGAGACCCAGTACTTC
CASSPRTSFGQETQYF
>TRBJ1-2|TRBD1|TRBV16|-
TGTGCCAGCAGCCCCCCGTTCTGGGACAGGGGTATCTATGGCTACACCTTC
CASSPPFWDRGIYGYTF
>TRBJ1-2|-|TRBV10-3|-
TGTGCCATCAGTCAGGGGCCCTCCCACTATGGCTACACCTTC
CAISQGPSHYGYTF
>TRBJ1-2|-|TRBV6-5|-
TGTGCCAGCAGCCCGGAGAGGGTCGACTATGGCTACACCTTC
CASSPERVDYGYTF
>TRBJ2-2|TRBD1|TRBV6-2/TRBV6-3|-
TGTGCCAGCAGCCACCACAGGGGCGCGAACACCGGGGAGCTGTTTTTT
CASSHHRGANTGELFF
>TRBJ2-1|-|TRBV7-9|-
TGTGCCAGCAGCTTAGATTCGGACAGAGGGCAGTTCTTC
CASSLDSDRGQFF
>TRBJ1-5|-|TRBV12-3/TRBV12-4|-
TGTGCCAGCAGGGTTACGGGGGGTGAGGCCCAGCATTTT
CASRVTGGEAQHF
>TRBJ1-1|-|TRBV10-3|-
TGTGCCATCAGTGCACAGGGTGAAGATAGAGCTGAAGCTTTCTTT
CAISAQGEDRAEAFF
>TRBJ2-7|TRBD1|TRBV28|-
TGTGCCAGCAGCCCAGGACAGGGGTACTTTGTTTACGAGCAGTACTTC
CASSPGQGYFVYEQYF
>TRBJ2-7|-|TRBV6-2/TRBV6-3|-
TGTGCCAGCAGTTCCGGGGGTGGACGGACCTACGAGCAGTACTTC
CASSSGGGRTYEQYF
>TRBJ1-6|TRBD1|TRBV5-1|-
TGCGCCAGCAGCTTGGCAGGGGGCAATTCACCCCTCCACTTT
CASSLAGGNSPLHF
>TRBJ1-2|-|TRBV19|-
TGTGCCAGTAGTATCTCATTCCAGAGGGATAACCTCAACTATGGCTACACCTTC
CASSISFQRDNLNYGYTF
>TRBJ1-2|-|TRBV28|-
TGTGCCAGCACCTCCGACAGGACCTCGACGGGCTACACCTTC
CASTSDRTSTGYTF
>TRBJ2-1|-|TRBV7-9|-
TGTGCCAGCAGCTCTTACTGGTCCGACAATGAGCAGTTCTTC
CASSSYWSDNEQFF
>TRBJ1-1|-|TRBV6-4|-
TGTGCCAGCAGTGACCCGGGAACCCCGGATGAAGCTTTCTTT
CASSDPGTPDEAFF
>TRBJ2-3|TRBD2|TRBV13|-
TGTGCCAGCAGCTTAGGCCTAGCGGGGGGGCAAGATACGCAGTATTTT
CASSLGLAGGQDTQYF
>TRBJ1-4|-|TRBV2|-
TGTGCCAGCAGACGGGAAAATGAAAAACTGTTTTTT
CASRRENEKLFF
>TRBJ2-3|TRBD1|TRBV24-1|-
TGTGCCACCGGAACAGGGGCCTCTAGTACAGATACGCAGTATTTT
CATGTGASSTDTQYF
>TRBJ1-1|-|TRBV4-2|-
TGTGCCAGCAGCCAAGATTCTCGAGGCATGGTAACTGAAGCTTTCTTT
CASSQDSRGMVTEAFF
>TRBJ2-1|-|TRBV18|-
TGTGCCAGCTCACTCTCCGGGGGAAATGAGCAGTTCTTC
CASSLSGGNEQFF